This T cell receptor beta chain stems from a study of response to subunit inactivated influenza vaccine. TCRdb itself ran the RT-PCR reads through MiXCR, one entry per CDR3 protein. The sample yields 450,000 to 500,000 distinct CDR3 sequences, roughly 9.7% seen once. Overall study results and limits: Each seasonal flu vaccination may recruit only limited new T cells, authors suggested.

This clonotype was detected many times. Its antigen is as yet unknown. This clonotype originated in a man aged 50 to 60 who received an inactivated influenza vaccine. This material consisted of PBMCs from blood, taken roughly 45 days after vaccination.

This CDR3 is CSAPPGGGRVDEQFF. The CDR3 bases are TGCAGTGCTCCTCCCGGGGGGGGTAGAGTAGATGAGCAGTTCTTC. This chain joins TRBV20-1 and TRBJ2-1, with 8 bases aligning to TRBD2. The CDR3 has 15 residues. J gave up 8 bases and V 5 bases, and 14 bases lay outside the gene matches. CDR1 is DFQATT, CDR2 SNEGSKA, per germline (reference sequence).